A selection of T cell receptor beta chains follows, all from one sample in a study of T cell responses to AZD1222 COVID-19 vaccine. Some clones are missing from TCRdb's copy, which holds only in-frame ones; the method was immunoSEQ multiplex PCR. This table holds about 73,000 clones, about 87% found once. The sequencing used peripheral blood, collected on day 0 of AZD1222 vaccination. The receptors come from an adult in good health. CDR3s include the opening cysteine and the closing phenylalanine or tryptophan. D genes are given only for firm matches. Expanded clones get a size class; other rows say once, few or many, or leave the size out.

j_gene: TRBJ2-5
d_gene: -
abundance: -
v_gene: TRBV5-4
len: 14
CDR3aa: CASSLGRGQETQYF
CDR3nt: TGTGCCAGCAGCTTGGGACGGGGACAAGAGACCCAGTACTTC

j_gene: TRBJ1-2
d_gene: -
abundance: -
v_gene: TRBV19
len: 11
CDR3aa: CASTTGRGYTF
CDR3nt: TGTGCCAGTACCACCGGACGGGGCTACACCTTC

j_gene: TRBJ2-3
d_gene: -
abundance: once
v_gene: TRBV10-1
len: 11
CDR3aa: CAGRFADTQYF
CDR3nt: TGCGCCGGGCGGTTTGCAGATACGCAGTATTTT

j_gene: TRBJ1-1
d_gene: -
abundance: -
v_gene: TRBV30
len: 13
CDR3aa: CAWSGGGDTEAFF
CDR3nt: TGTGCCTGGAGTGGTGGCGGGGACACTGAAGCTTTCTTT

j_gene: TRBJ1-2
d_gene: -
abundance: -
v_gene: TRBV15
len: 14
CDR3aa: CATSRKQRDYGYTF
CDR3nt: TGTGCCACCAGCAGGAAACAGAGAGACTATGGCTACACCTTC

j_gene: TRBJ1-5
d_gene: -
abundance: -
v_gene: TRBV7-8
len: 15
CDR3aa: CASSFPGESGQPQHF
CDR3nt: TGTGCCAGCAGCTTTCCGGGAGAGTCAGGACAGCCCCAGCATTTT

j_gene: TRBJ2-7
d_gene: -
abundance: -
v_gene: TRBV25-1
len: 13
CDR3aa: CASSDGDPYEQYF
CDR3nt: TGTGCCAGCAGCGACGGTGATCCCTACGAGCAGTACTTC

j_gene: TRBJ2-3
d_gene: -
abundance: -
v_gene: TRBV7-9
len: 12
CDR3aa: CASSLVADTQYF
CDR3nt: TGTGCCAGCAGCTTAGTGGCAGATACGCAGTATTTT

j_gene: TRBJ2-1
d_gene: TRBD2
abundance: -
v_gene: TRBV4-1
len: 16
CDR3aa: CASSQDVASGKHEQFF
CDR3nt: TGCGCCAGCAGCCAAGACGTGGCTAGCGGGAAGCATGAGCAGTTCTTC

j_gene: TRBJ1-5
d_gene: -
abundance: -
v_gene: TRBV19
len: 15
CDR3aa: CASQTSGSSNQPQHF
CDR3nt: TGTGCCAGTCAAACGTCGGGGAGTAGCAATCAGCCCCAGCATTTT

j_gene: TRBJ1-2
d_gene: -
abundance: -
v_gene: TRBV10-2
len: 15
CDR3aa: CASRGLGTKNYGYTF
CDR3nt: TGCGCCAGCAGGGGTCTGGGGACCAAAAACTATGGCTACACCTTC

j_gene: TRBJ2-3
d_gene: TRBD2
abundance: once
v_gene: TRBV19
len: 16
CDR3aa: CASSSTSGSTTDTQYF
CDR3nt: TGTGCCAGTAGTTCTACTAGCGGGAGTACAACAGATACGCAGTATTTT

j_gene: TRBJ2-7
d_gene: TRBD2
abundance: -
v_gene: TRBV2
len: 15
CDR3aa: CASSGAGGTDYEQYF
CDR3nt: TGTGCCAGCAGTGGGGCGGGAGGGACCGACTACGAGCAGTACTTC

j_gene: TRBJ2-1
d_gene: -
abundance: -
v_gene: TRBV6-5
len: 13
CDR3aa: CATQRPSFNEQFF
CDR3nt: TGTGCCACACAGCGCCCCTCTTTCAATGAGCAGTTCTTC

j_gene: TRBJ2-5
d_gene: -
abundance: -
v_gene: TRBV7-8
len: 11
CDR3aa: CASSREETQYF
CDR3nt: TGTGCCAGCAGCCGCGAAGAGACCCAGTACTTC

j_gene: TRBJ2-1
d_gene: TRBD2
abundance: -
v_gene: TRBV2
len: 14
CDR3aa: CASMGLAGRQEQFF
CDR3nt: TGTGCCAGCATGGGACTAGCGGGGAGGCAGGAGCAGTTCTTC

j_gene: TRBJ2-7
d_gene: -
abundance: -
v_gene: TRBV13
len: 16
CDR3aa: CASSRQGAGTSHEQYF
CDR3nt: TGTGCCAGCAGCCGTCAGGGGGCTGGGACTAGCCACGAGCAGTACTTC

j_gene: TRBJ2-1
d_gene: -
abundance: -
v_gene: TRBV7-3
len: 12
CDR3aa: CASSISVGEQFF
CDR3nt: TGTGCCAGCAGCATTAGCGTCGGTGAGCAGTTCTTC

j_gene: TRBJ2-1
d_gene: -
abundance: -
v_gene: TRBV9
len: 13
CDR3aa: CASSVGPDNEQFF
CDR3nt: TGTGCCAGCAGCGTAGGGCCAGACAATGAGCAGTTCTTC

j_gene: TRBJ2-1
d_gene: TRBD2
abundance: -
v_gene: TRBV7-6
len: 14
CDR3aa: CASASGSSYNEQFF
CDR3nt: TGTGCCAGTGCTAGCGGTAGCTCCTACAATGAGCAGTTCTTC

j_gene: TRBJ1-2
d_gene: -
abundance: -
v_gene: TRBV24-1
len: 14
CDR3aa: CATSDLDLDYGYTF
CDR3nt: TGTGCCACCAGTGATTTAGATTTAGACTATGGCTACACCTTC

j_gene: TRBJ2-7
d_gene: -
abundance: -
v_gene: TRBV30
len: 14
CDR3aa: CAARTHTTFYEQYF
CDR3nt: TGTGCCGCCCGGACACACACCACGTTCTACGAGCAGTACTTC

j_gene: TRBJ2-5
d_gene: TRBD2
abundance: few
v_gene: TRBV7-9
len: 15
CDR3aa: CASSLVLAGGETQYF
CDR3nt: TGTGCCAGCAGCTTAGTACTAGCGGGAGGAGAGACCCAGTACTTC

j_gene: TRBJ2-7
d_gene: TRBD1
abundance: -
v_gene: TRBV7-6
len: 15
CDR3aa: CASSNPGQAFHEQYF
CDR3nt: TGTGCCAGCAGCAATCCGGGACAGGCGTTCCACGAGCAGTACTTC

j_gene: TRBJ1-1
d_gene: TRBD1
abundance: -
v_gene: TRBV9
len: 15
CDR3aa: CASSRPGQGNTEAFF
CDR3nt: TGTGCCAGCAGCCGTCCGGGACAGGGGAACACTGAAGCTTTCTTT

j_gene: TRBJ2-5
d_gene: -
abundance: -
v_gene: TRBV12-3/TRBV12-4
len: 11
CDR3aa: CASSEGETQYF
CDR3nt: TGTGCCAGCTCCGAGGGGGAGACCCAGTACTTC

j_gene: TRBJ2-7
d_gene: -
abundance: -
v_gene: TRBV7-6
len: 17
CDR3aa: CASSLYHSGKGAYEQYF
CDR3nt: TGTGCCAGCAGCTTATATCATTCGGGGAAGGGGGCCTACGAGCAGTACTTC

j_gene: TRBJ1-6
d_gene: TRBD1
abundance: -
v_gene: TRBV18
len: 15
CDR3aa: CASSPKGAGNSPLHF
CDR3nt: TGTGCCAGCTCACCAAAGGGGGCGGGGAATTCACCCCTCCACTTT

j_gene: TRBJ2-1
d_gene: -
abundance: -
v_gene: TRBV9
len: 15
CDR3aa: CASSVDRGPANEQFF
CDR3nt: TGTGCCAGCAGCGTAGATCGAGGCCCCGCCAATGAGCAGTTCTTC

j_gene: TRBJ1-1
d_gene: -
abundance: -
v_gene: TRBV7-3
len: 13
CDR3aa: CASSLPPNTEAFF
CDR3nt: TGTGCCAGCAGCTTGCCCCCGAACACTGAAGCTTTCTTT

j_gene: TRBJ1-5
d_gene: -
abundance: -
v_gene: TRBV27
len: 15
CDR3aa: CASRSGSYSNQPQHF
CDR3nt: TGTGCCAGCAGGTCCGGCAGTTATAGCAATCAGCCCCAGCATTTT

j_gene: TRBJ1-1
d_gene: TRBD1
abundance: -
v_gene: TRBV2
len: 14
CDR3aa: CASSQDRVATEAFF
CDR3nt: TGTGCCAGCTCTCAGGACAGGGTCGCCACTGAAGCTTTCTTT

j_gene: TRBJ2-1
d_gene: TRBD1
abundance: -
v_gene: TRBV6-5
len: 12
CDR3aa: CASRDRYNEQFF
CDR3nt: TGTGCCAGCCGGGACAGATACAATGAGCAGTTCTTC

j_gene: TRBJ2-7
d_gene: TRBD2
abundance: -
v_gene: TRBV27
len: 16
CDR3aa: CASSDLGAGGPTEQYF
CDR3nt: TGTGCCAGCAGTGACCTAGGGGCGGGGGGCCCGACCGAGCAGTACTTC

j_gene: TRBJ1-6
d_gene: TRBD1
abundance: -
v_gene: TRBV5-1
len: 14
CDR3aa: CASNSGGDNSPLHF
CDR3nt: TGCGCCAGCAACTCAGGGGGAGACAATTCACCCCTCCACTTT

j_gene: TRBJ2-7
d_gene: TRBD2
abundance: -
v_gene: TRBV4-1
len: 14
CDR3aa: CASPIGGRAHEQYF
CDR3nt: TGCGCCAGTCCGATTGGGGGGAGGGCCCACGAGCAGTACTTC

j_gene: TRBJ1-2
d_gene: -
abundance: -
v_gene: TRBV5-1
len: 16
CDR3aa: CASSSDPAPPNYGYTF
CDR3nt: TGCGCCAGCAGCTCCGACCCCGCTCCTCCAAACTATGGCTACACCTTC

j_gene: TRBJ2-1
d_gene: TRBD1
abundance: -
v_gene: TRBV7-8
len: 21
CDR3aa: CASSSPGQDSQTPQGRYEQFF
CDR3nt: TGTGCCAGCAGCTCCCCGGGACAGGACTCCCAAACTCCCCAAGGTCGTTATGAGCAGTTCTTC

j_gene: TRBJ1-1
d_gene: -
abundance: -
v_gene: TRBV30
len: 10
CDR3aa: CAWTQIEAFF
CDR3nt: TGTGCCTGGACACAGATAGAAGCTTTCTTT

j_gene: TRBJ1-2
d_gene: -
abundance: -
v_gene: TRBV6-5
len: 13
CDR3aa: CASSYAGARGYTF
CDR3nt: TGTGCCAGCAGTTACGCAGGGGCGCGCGGCTACACCTTC

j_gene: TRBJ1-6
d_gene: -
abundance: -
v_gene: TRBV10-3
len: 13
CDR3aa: CAITGGNNSPLHF
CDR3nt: TGTGCCATCACGGGCGGAAATAATTCACCCCTCCACTTT

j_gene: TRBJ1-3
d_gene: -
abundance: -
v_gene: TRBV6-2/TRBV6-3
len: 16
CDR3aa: CASSYSTRDSGNTIYF
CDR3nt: TGTGCCAGCAGTTACTCCACCAGGGACTCTGGAAACACCATATATTTT

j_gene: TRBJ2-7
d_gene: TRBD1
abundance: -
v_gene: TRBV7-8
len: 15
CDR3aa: CASSLGTGRRDEQYF
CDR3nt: TGTGCCAGCAGCTTAGGGACAGGGAGGAGGGATGAGCAGTACTTC